These 8 T cell receptor beta chains were all obtained from the same sample, sequenced in a study of CD8 T cells in Susac syndrome. Reverse transcription used roughly 0.45 to 1 ug RNA and random hexamers. TCRdb called the immunoSEQ multiplex PCR reads again in MiXCR, with one record for every CDR3 protein. The profile shows roughly 110,000 distinct CDR3 sequences, approximately 95% of them singletons. Material for sequencing was CD8+ T cells from PBMCs. Receptors were obtained from a human donor with Susac syndrome.

CDR3 loop: CASSFVQDLNSPLHF. The CDR3 DNA is TGTGCCAGCAGTTTTGTGCAGGATCTAAATTCACCCCTCCACTTT. V and J are TRBV27 and TRBJ1-6; D is uncertain. The germline CDR1 and CDR2 sequences are MNHEY and SMNVEV (reference sequence). Trimming pared 3 bases from V and 7 bases from J, leaving 13 bases between. The CDR3 runs 15 residues.

The J gene is TRBJ2-7, the V gene TRBV7-8; tentatively, D is TRBD2 (6 bases). CDR1 and CDR2 (germline): SGHVS, FQNEAQ. CDR3 length: 15 amino acids. V was trimmed by 0 bases and J by 1 base, leaving 10 bases between them. The CDR3 coding sequence is TGTGCCAGCAGCTTAGCGGGCGGGATTTCCTACGAGCAGTACTTC. It yields the protein CASSLAGGISYEQYF.

V and J are TRBV7-9 and TRBJ2-5; D tentatively fits TRBD1 or TRBD2 (5 bases each). This CDR3 region has 16 residues. Per germline, CDR1 SEHNR and CDR2 FQNEAQ (reference sequence). The germline V and J ends were trimmed by 5 bases and 3 bases, with 19 bases remaining between them. CDR3 residues: CASSPSRGSVKETQYF. The DNA of the CDR3 is TGTGCCAGCAGCCCCAGTAGGGGTAGCGTGAAAGAGACCCAGTACTTC.

The V call is TRBV5-1, the J call TRBJ2-7, with 9 bases identical to TRBD2. The length of the CDR3 is 14 residues. V was clipped by 6 bases and J by 5 bases; unmatched bases: 9. The germline CDR1 and CDR2 sequences are SGHRS and YFSETQ. CDR3 sequence: CASKYLAGSHEQYF. CDR3 in DNA: TGCGCCAGCAAATATCTAGCGGGGTCCCACGAGCAGTACTTC.

The chain recombines TRBV7-9 with TRBJ1-4; 9 bases fit TRBD1. The CDR3 consists of 19 residues. CDR1 is SEHNR and CDR2 is FQNEAQ in the germline V gene (reference sequence). J lost 1 base, V lost 4 bases, and 13 bases had no gene match. DNA for the CDR3: TGTGCCAGCAGCTCGTACAGGGGGCAAAACGTTCGAACTAATGAAAAACTGTTTTTT. It is translated as CASSSYRGQNVRTNEKLFF.

The J gene is TRBJ1-1, the V gene TRBV29-1; TRBD1 might be the D (5 bases). This CDR3 has 13 amino acids. Germline-derived CDR1 and CDR2 are SQVTM and ANQGSEA. The ends were cut back, 1 base at V and 6 bases at J, with 12 bases in the middle. The CDR3 sequence: CSVEGRGSSEAFF. DNA of the CDR3: TGCAGCGTTGAAGGGAGGGGCAGCTCTGAAGCTTTCTTT.

V usage is TRBV7-9 and J usage is TRBJ1-4; TRBD1 matches at 8 bases. Per germline, CDR1 SEHNR and CDR2 FQNEAQ (reference sequence). This CDR3 region has 13 residues. V shed 5 bases and J 5 bases; nucleotides not matched to a gene: 1. The DNA of the CDR3 is TGTGCCAGCAGCCGACAGGGGAATGAAAAACTGTTTTTT. This sequence encodes CASSRQGNEKLFF. Based on the CDR3 plus reference TRBV7-9 and TRBJ1-4, the full variable domain is DTGVSQNPRHKITKRGQNVTFRCDPISEHNRLYWYRQTLGQGPEFLTYFQNEAQLEKSRLLSDRFSAERPKGSFSTLEIQRTEQGDSAMYLCASSRQGNEKLFFGSGTQLSVL.

The rearrangement links TRBV4-3 to TRBJ2-1; D not resolved. Trimming took 0 bases from V and 0 from J, leaving 9 bases between them. This CDR3 has 16 residues. In germline, CDR1 is LGHNA, CDR2 YSLEER. The CDR3 spells CASSQDMASSYNEQFF. CDR3 nucleotide sequence: TGCGCCAGCAGCCAAGATATGGCGAGCTCCTACAATGAGCAGTTCTTC.